This T cell receptor beta chain was sequenced for a study of shared clonotypes between healthy human individuals. Across the whole study: Each donor had three CD4 naive, three CD4 memory, two CD8 naive and one CD8 memory plate.

Study findings and constraints: Among a handful of donors, approximately 4.6% of naive CD4 clonotypes were found in common. Unshared clonotypes carried lower generation probabilities than those common to all four donors.

As concerns this clone: Its antigen is not known. Mismatch with germline at one junction end may stem from a read error.

The CDR3 loop spans 14 amino acids. Germline-derived CDR1 and CDR2 are MNHEY and SMNVEV (reference sequence). Assay: immunoSEQ multiplex PCR; the TCRdb copy retains only in-frame clones and omits some. The table lists under 2,500,000 clones, around 95% of them singletons. All donors were healthy HIV-negative adults lacking recent acute infections or vaccinations. This sequence was found in a man aged 18 to 30 in good health. Sequencing used naive CD4+ T cells sorted from blood. Documented subset: CD45RA+ positively selected. V is TRBV27 and J is TRBJ2-7, with 12 bases identical to TRBD2. Written as DNA, the CDR3 is TGTGCCAGCAGACCGACAGGAGCCGTTGGGACTAGCGGGTTC. Its protein is CASRPTGAVGTSGF.